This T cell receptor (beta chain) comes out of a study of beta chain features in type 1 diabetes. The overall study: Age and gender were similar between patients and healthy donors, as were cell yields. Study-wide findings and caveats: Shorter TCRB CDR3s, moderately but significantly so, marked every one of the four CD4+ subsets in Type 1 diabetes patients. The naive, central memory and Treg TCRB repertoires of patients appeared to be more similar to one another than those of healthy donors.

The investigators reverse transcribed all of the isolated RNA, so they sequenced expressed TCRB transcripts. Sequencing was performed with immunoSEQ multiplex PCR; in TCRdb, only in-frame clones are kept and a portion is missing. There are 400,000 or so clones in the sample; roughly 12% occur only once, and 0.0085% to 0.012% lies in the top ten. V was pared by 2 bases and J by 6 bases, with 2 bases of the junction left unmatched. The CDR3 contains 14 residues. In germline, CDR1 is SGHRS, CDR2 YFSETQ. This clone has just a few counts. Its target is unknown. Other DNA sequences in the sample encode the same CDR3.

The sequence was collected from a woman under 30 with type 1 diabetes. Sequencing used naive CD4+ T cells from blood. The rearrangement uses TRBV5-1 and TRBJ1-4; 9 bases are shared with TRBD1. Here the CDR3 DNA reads TGCGCCAGCAGCTTCGACAGGGGGGATGAAAAACTGTTTTTT. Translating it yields CASSFDRGDEKLFF.